Below, 12 T cell receptor beta chains from the same sample are listed, as sequenced in a study of pediatric ulcerative colitis. During colonoscopy, one to two rectal pinch biopsies were collected. Here immunoSEQ multiplex PCR was the method, and the copy in TCRdb shows in-frame clones only, minus some. This sample has 30,000 or so clones, with about 81% found just once. Sequenced input: gut tissue. Receptor source: a boy aged 5-17 years with mild ulcerative colitis.

This sequence joins TRBV5-5 and TRBJ2-7, with 7 bases fitting TRBD1. J was trimmed by 4 bases and V by 1 base; bases with no gene match: 8. The germline V gene encodes CDR1 SGHKS and CDR2 YYEKEE (reference sequence). The CDR3 extends over 15 amino acids. The CDR3 protein is CASSLHRGGWYEQYF. DNA for the CDR3: TGTGCCAGCAGCTTGCACAGGGGTGGATGGTACGAGCAGTACTTC.

V is TRBV7-2 and J is TRBJ2-5; 9 bases are a match to TRBD2. Losses at the gene ends were 5 bases for V and 4 bases for J; bases not matched to a gene: 5. The CDR3 contains 14 residues. Germline CDR1 SGHTA, CDR2 FQGNSA. CDR3 DNA: TGTGCCAGCAGCCTAAGCGGGGGGTTAGAGACCCAGTACTTC. Residues: CASSLSGGLETQYF.

This chain connects TRBV6-5 to TRBJ1-2; unclear D gene. The CDR3 totals 15 residues. Trimming shortened V by 0 bases and J by 3 bases, and 11 bases separated the two germline ends. From germline, CDR1 is MNHEY and CDR2 SVGAGI. As DNA, the CDR3 is TGTGCCAGCAGTTACTCTTTGGACGGGGACTATGGCTACACCTTC. Translation gives CASSYSLDGDYGYTF.

The rearrangement joins TRBV5-4 to TRBJ2-2; D ambiguous. V was cut by 0 bases and J by 4 bases, with 4 bases left in between. The CDR3 spans 13 residues. From germline, CDR1 is SGHNT and CDR2 YYREEE (reference sequence). The CDR3 region has the DNA TGTGCCAGCAGCTTGGAGCGCACCGGGGAGCTGTTTTTT. Amino acid sequence: CASSLERTGELFF.

This clone was detected a few times. The chain links TRBV9 to TRBJ1-1; no firm D call. Germline V lookup: CDR1 SGDLS, CDR2 YYNGEE. The length of the CDR3 is 13 residues. V shed 4 bases and J shed 3 bases, with 10 bases lying between them. In DNA form, the CDR3 reads TGTGCCAGCAGCACCCGACACCACACTGAAGCTTTCTTT. Translation gives CASSTRHHTEAFF.

The chain joins TRBV7-2 to TRBJ1-2; D ambiguous. The CDR3 is 14 residues long. The V gene lost 0 bases and the J gene lost 8 bases, with 13 bases spanning the gap. CDR1 and CDR2 from the germline V gene are SGHTA and FQGNSA. The CDR3 loop is CASSLARWYRGYTF. The CDR3, as DNA: TGTGCCAGCAGCTTAGCGCGGTGGTACCGGGGCTACACCTTC.

Points on this clone: The junction and the germline gene differ at one end; a read error may be behind it. The DNA of the CDR3 is TGTGCCAGCCGTGACAGGGGAATTCAGCCCCAGCATTTT. This codes for CASRDRGIQPQHF. The V gene is TRBV6-1, the J gene TRBJ1-5; 8 nucleotides align to TRBD1. The CDR3 contains 13 residues. CDR1 and CDR2 (germline): MNHNS, SASEGT.

This chain connects TRBV5-1 to TRBJ2-2, with TRBD2 as a possible D gene (5 bases). CDR3 length equals 14 residues. The V end was cut by 4 bases, the J end by 7 bases, with 14 bases between. Germline V lookup: CDR1 SGHRS, CDR2 YFSETQ. CDR3 amino acids: CASSPQGRGGELFF. CDR3 DNA sequence: TGCGCCAGCAGCCCCCAAGGTCGGGGCGGGGAGCTGTTTTTT. The variable domain in full, with the rest retrieved from reference TRBV5-1 and TRBJ2-2, is KAGVTQTPRYLIKTRGQQVTLSCSPISGHRSVSWYQQTPGQGLQFLFEYFSETQRNKGNFPGRFSGRQFSNSRSEMNVSTLELGDSALYLCASSPQGRGGELFFGEGSRLTVL.

This clone was seen a handful of times. This chain uses TRBV5-8 with TRBJ1-6; D may be TRBD1 (6 bases). V lost 4 bases, J lost 7 bases, and 9 bases lay in between. Germline-derived CDR1 and CDR2 are SGHTS and YDEGEE. CDR3 length: 13 amino acids. Here the CDR3 reads CASSRGQNSPLHF. In nucleotides, the CDR3 is TGTGCCAGCAGCCGCGGACAGAATTCACCCCTCCACTTT. Combining the CDR3 with reference TRBV5-8 and TRBJ1-6 gives the whole variable domain EAGVTQSPTHLIKTRGQQATLRCSPISGHTSVYWYQQALGLGLQFLLWYDEGEERNRGNFPPRFSGRQFPNYSSELNVNALELEDSALYLCASSRGQNSPLHFGNGTRLTVT.

The rearrangement uses TRBV5-1 and TRBJ1-6; 7 nucleotides match TRBD1. Trimming cost V 3 bases and J 7 bases; bases outside gene matches: 4. Germline CDR1 and CDR2: SGHRS and YFSETQ. This CDR3 comprises 14 residues. CDR3 sequence (DNA): TGCGCCAGCAGCTGGACAGGAGGCAATTCACCCCTCCACTTT. It encodes CASSWTGGNSPLHF.

The V call is TRBV9, the J call TRBJ2-3; D might be TRBD1 or TRBD2, each matching 6 bases. Per germline, CDR1 SGDLS and CDR2 YYNGEE. This CDR3 is 15 amino acids long. The V end lost 0 bases, the J end lost 4 bases, and 12 bases lay between the germline ends. The CDR3: CASSVDWGASDTQYF. The CDR3 region has the DNA TGTGCCAGCAGCGTAGATTGGGGGGCGTCAGATACGCAGTATTTT. Combining the CDR3 with reference TRBV9 and TRBJ2-3 gives the whole variable domain DSGVTQTPKHLITATGQRVTLRCSPRSGDLSVYWYQQSLDQGLQFLIQYYNGEERAKGNILERFSAQQFPDLHSELNLSSLELGDSALYFCASSVDWGASDTQYFGPGTRLTVL.

This clone came up once. The V and J genes are TRBV29-1 and TRBJ1-1; TRBD1 agrees at 11 bases. Germline assignment: CDR1 SQVTM and CDR2 ANQGSEA. The trim removed 1 base at V and 11 bases at J, leaving 9 bases unmatched. The CDR3 spans 14 residues. CDR3 DNA sequence: TGCAGCGTTGAAGCGGAAGGACAGGGGGCACGGGCTTTCTTT. Amino acids: CSVEAEGQGARAFF.